Listed here is a single TCR beta chain. The antigen is unknown. One end of the junction is discordant with germline, which a read error may explain. The CDR3 sequence is 12 residues long. CDR1 is SGHAT, CDR2 FQNNGV, per germline. The entry originates in a study of CD8 T cells in ankylosing spondylitis. For TCR beta, libraries came from quantitative 5'-RACE with molecular barcodes. TCRdb re-called the 5' RACE reads with MiXCR, one entry per CDR3 protein. Here the sample spans approximately 520,000 distinct CDR3 sequences, 5.3% being singletons. Study outcomes and limitations: It appeared that ankylosing spondylitis blood was characterized by a TCR beta motif of about eight highly homologous variants.

The rearrangement uses TRBV11-2 and TRBJ2-1; 10 bases align to TRBD2. Sequenced sample: blood, either unsorted or a sorted T cell fraction (not recorded which). The origin of this receptor is a male donor with ankylosing spondylitis. The chain's CDR3 is CASSSQAGGPIF. DNA for the CDR3: TGTGCCAGCAGCTCTCAAGCGGGAGGGCCGATCTTC.